A single sample gave rise to the 10 T cell receptor beta chains below, sequenced in a study of cytomegalovirus exposure and HLA in healthy donors (TCRdb year 2017). Receptors were amplified or captured by the immunoSEQ multiplex PCR assay. A mixture of 60 forward primers for TCR Vbeta segments and 13 reverse primers for TCR Jbeta segments was used in the multiplex PCR. TCRdb limited this immuneACCESS table to in-frame rearrangements with V and J called. A share of clones is missing; checked studies link under half to unresolved V genes, and the rest is unexplained. The sample table contains some 190,000 clones; only one count was recorded for around 80% of them. The top ten clonotypes cover about 1.5% of the sample. The sequencing input was PBMCs. Every receptor here comes from a man aged 18-30 years in good health and CMV-seronegative.

The chain has TRBV6-5 and TRBJ2-2; D is undetermined. CDR3 length equals 13 residues. The germline gives CDR1 MNHEY, CDR2 SVGAGI. V was clipped by 3 bases and J by 7 bases, with 9 bases between them. DNA of the CDR3: TGTGCCAGCAGTTATCCGGCAGGCGGGGAGCTGTTTTTT. Its protein product is CASSYPAGGELFF.

This chain links TRBV4-3 with TRBJ1-2, with TRBD1 matching 12 bases. Germline CDR1 reads LGHNA; CDR2 reads YSLEER. The CDR3 has 15 amino acids. J lost 2 bases, V lost 3 bases, and 1 base had no gene match. The DNA for the CDR3 is TGCGCCAGCAGCCAGGGACAGGGGGCGAACTATGGCTACACCTTC. Protein product: CASSQGQGANYGYTF.

The V and J genes are TRBV10-3 and TRBJ2-5; 10 nucleotides align to TRBD2. Trimming removed 6 bases from V and 7 bases from J; junction bases left unmatched: 14. Germline loops: CDR1 ENHRY, CDR2 SYGVKD. The CDR3 has 16 residues. The CDR3 reads CAISPVAGGQLRTQYF. The CDR3 DNA reads TGTGCCATCAGCCCCGTAGCGGGGGGCCAACTTAGGACCCAGTACTTC.

This chain links TRBV13 with TRBJ1-2, with D perhaps matching TRBD1 (5 bases). Trimming shortened V by 0 bases and J by 4 bases, and 9 bases separated the two germline ends. The germline V gene has CDR1 PRHDT and CDR2 FYEKMQ (reference sequence). This CDR3 has 14 amino acids. CDR3 coding DNA: TGTGCCAGCAGCTTAGGTGGGGCTGTCTATGGCTACACCTTC. Protein product: CASSLGGAVYGYTF.

The chain has TRBV7-2 and TRBJ1-6; no clear D gene. The germline CDR1 and CDR2 sequences are SGHTA and FQGNSA. V was pared by 5 bases and J by 12 bases, with 8 bases between. CDR3 length equals 11 residues. CDR3 loop: CASSKLGPLHF. The CDR3 DNA reads TGTGCCAGCAGCAAACTCGGACCCCTCCACTTT.

V usage is TRBV30 and J usage is TRBJ2-7; unclear D gene. This CDR3 has 15 residues. Trimming pared 0 bases from V and 0 bases from J, leaving 12 bases between. Germline CDR1 is GTSNPN and CDR2 is SVGIG (reference sequence). The CDR3 here is CAWSVRGLHSYEQYF. DNA for the CDR3: TGTGCCTGGAGTGTACGTGGGCTACACTCCTACGAGCAGTACTTC.

The chain recombines TRBV18 with TRBJ1-3; D uncertain. CDR3 length: 15 residues. The germline V gene encodes CDR1 KGHSH and CDR2 LQKENI. Trimming took off 2 bases at V and 3 bases at J, with 11 bases between the two ends. CDR3 loop: CASSPTLTIGNTIYF. The CDR3, as DNA: TGTGCCAGCTCACCAACTCTCACCATTGGAAACACCATATATTTT.

The chain is built from TRBV6-5 and TRBJ2-1; 11 positions match TRBD2. The CDR3 has 16 residues. Germline CDR1 is MNHEY and CDR2 is SVGAGI. The V segment lost 3 bases and the J segment 10 bases; nucleotides outside the gene matches: 11. The DNA for the CDR3 is TGTGCCAGCAGTTATAGACTAGCGGGGCCTGAAAGGGAGCAGTTCTTC. It encodes CASSYRLAGPEREQFF.

V usage is TRBV18 and J usage is TRBJ2-5; tentatively, D is TRBD2 (5 bases). From germline, CDR1 is KGHSH and CDR2 LQKENI. The length of the CDR3 is 14 residues. V was cut by 2 bases and J by 5 bases, with 12 bases left in between. The CDR3 DNA is TGTGCCAGCTCACCAAGCCGGGGAAGCGAGACCCAGTACTTC. The encoded protein is CASSPSRGSETQYF.

The gene calls are TRBV5-6 and TRBJ2-1, with 7 bases identical to TRBD2. The CDR3 covers 14 residues. After removal of 3 bases from V and 10 bases from J, the junction contained 10 bases not matched to a gene. The germline CDR1 and CDR2 sequences are SGHDT and YYEEEE. Here the CDR3 reads CASSSRAGVGEQFF. CDR3 coding DNA: TGTGCCAGCAGCTCAAGGGCGGGGGTGGGGGAGCAGTTCTTC.